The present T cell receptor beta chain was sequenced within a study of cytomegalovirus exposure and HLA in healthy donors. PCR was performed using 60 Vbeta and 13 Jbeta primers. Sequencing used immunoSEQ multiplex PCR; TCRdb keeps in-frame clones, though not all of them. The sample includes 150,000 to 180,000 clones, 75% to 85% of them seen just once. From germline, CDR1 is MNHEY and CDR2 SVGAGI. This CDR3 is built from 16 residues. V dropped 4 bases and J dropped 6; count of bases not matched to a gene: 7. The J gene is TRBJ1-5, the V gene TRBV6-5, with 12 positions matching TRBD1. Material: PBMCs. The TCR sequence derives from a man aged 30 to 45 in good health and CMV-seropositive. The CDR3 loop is CASSLAGTGGGQPQHF. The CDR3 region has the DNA TGTGCCAGCAGTTTGGCCGGGACAGGGGGCGGTCAGCCCCAGCATTTT.